This TCR beta chain emerged from a study of shared clonotypes between healthy human individuals (dated by TCRdb to between 2020 and 2021). Notes on the research overall: The cohort included a few men and a couple of women between 18 and 49 years of age. Libraries were prepared and TCR repertoires were sequenced by different laboratories using diverse techniques, in order to increase sequencing depth and limit assay-specific biases. Per donor, three plates each were used for CD4 naive and CD4 memory, two for CD8 naive, and one for CD8 memory. The study deeply sequenced blood TCR repertoires of five healthy adults to estimate repertoire size and the extent of clonotype sharing between individuals. Between about 0.85 and 9.5 billion PBMCs per donor were obtained by leukapheresis.

The donors were healthy, HIV-negative adults who had no recently reported acute infections or vaccinations. Every donor was a Caucasian adult living in Nashville, Tennessee, USA. Magnetic negative selection was used to enrich CD4+ T cells, after which naive cells were positively selected on CD45RA and the negative fraction became the memory subset. Blood was obtained by leukapheresis, after which PBMCs were separated by Ficoll-Histopaque density gradient centrifugation and cryopreserved in liquid nitrogen vapor phase. Analytical flow cytometry was used to check the purity and quantity of every magnetically sorted T cell population. Genomic DNA was isolated from each sorted fraction and quantified by UV absorbance on a Nanodrop 2000c. TCR CDR3 regions were amplified from genomic DNA by multiplex PCR using the deep immunoSEQ assay. Genomic DNA extracted from each cell subset was distributed evenly over all wells of several immunoSEQ 96-well plates, and each plate served as one replicate. For sorted subsets, about 0.2 ug genomic DNA, equal to some 28,000 T cell genomes, was loaded into each replicate PCR. Purified libraries were measured with a Qubit 3.0 fluorometer, size-checked on a Bioanalyzer 2100, and measured again with the KAPA Library Quantification kit. Every immunoSEQ 96-well plate was sequenced on a separate single-read 150-cycle Illumina NextSeq 550 flow cell. Per the original workflow: The immunoSEQ output contained only junctional sequences without quality scores, so filtering could not match that applied to full-length reads. Sequences were annotated with PyIR, a Python wrapper for IgBLAST v1.9, and V/J genes and CDR3 were assigned using IMGT germline references. Reads were filtered out if the reads had weak V/J assignments (E-value above 1e-6), no CDR3, stop codons, out-of-frame junctions, or ambiguous translated residues. V3J clonotypes were defined as sequences sharing an identical inferred V gene, J gene, and CDR3 amino acid sequence. The percentage overlap between two repertoires was calculated by dividing the number of shared unique clonotypes by the size of the smaller repertoire. RTK rarefaction, the Chao1 estimator, and Recon v2.1 estimates of unobserved clonotypes were used to assess repertoire richness. For all TCRbeta clonotypes obtained by the gDNA method from a handful of donors, generation probabilities were computed with OLGA. TCRdb holds this immuneACCESS table with in-frame rearrangements only. Some clones are missing; in checked studies, unresolved V genes explain under half, and the rest has no known cause. From that table come the V and J calls and clone size; the DNA was used to work out D and trimming. The sample contains millions of clones, approximately 90% of them found a single time. The ten largest account for 0.14% of the sample.

V drops 5 bases and J drops 3 bases, leaving 11 bases in between. Reading from cysteine to phenylalanine, the CDR3 counts 13 amino acids. The sequence is cut down to CDR3 DNA, 39 bases in frame from base 1. The germline V gene (reference sequence) specifies SEHNR as CDR1 and FQNEAQ as CDR2. Points the paper makes about the study in general: Even with the large sequencing depth, rarefaction of the sorted-subset datasets indicated that sequencing was incomplete. The small number of donors limited the genetic and exposure-history diversity represented. Based on pairwise subsampling, the degree of clonotype sharing among donors was expected to be affected by sequencing depth. Only blood was sampled, and tissue TCR repertoires likely differ from those in blood. Naive subsets generally had larger estimated clonotype richness than memory subsets. Clonotypes shared by all four sorted-subset donors showed higher generation probabilities than non-shared clonotypes. When a few donors were compared, the shared fraction of clonotypes was about 5.4% for naive CD4, around 3.5% for naive CD8, about 2.5% for memory CD4, and 0.4% for memory CD8.

As regards this clone: The antigen this receptor binds is unknown. No qualities accompany the bases; no much larger clone lies one base away.

The sequenced sample was naive CD4+ T cells sorted from blood. The cell subset or site label, read with the paper, signifies: CD45RA+ positively selected. The TCR comes from a man younger than 35 in good health. In this chain, TRBV7-9 is recombined with TRBJ2-7; the D gene is possibly TRBD2, with 5 bases matching. The nucleotide sequence is given as TGTGCCAGCAGCCCTAGCACCCTCTACGAGCAGTACTTC. Translated, this gives CASSPSTLYEQYF.